The rows below give T cell receptor beta chains drawn from one sample of a study of cytomegalovirus exposure and HLA in healthy donors. Clones were sequenced by immunoSEQ multiplex PCR, and TCRdb holds only the in-frame ones, with some missing. The sample carries about 98,000 clones, 60% to 80% recorded once. The specimen was PBMCs. The receptors originated from a female donor in good health and CMV-seronegative. CDR3s include the opening cysteine and the closing phenylalanine or tryptophan. Each record gives: V gene, J gene, CDR3 protein.

v_call: TRBV18; j_call: TRBJ1-1; cdr3_aa: CASSPFEGLGGTEAFF
v_call: TRBV15; j_call: TRBJ1-2; cdr3_aa: CATSRDLATTNYGYTF
v_call: TRBV28; j_call: TRBJ2-5; cdr3_aa: CASSLYLQGRETQYF
v_call: TRBV2; j_call: TRBJ1-5; cdr3_aa: CASRDREGNQPQHF
v_call: TRBV28; j_call: TRBJ2-7; cdr3_aa: CASSLLAGGSEQYF
v_call: TRBV6-7; j_call: TRBJ2-3; cdr3_aa: CASRSVPRGASTQYF
v_call: TRBV9; j_call: TRBJ2-2; cdr3_aa: CASSLGTSDFGELFF
v_call: TRBV19; j_call: TRBJ2-2; cdr3_aa: CASMVAGGLGTGELFF
v_call: TRBV6-7; j_call: TRBJ2-1; cdr3_aa: CASSWLAGPAAYNEQFF
v_call: TRBV7-9; j_call: TRBJ1-1; cdr3_aa: CASSPTGAEAFF
v_call: TRBV28; j_call: TRBJ2-3; cdr3_aa: CASSQIGQISTDTQYF
v_call: TRBV13; j_call: TRBJ2-7; cdr3_aa: CASSLGRERGVISYEQYF
v_call: TRBV4-2; j_call: TRBJ1-5; cdr3_aa: CASSQETGHSNQPQHF
v_call: TRBV29-1; j_call: TRBJ2-3; cdr3_aa: CSVEDFRGSSTDTQYF
v_call: TRBV7-9; j_call: TRBJ2-2; cdr3_aa: CASSPWTGTGELFF
v_call: TRBV6-1; j_call: TRBJ1-5; cdr3_aa: CANSRDTLSNQPQHF
v_call: TRBV20-1; j_call: TRBJ2-3; cdr3_aa: CSASAGDTQYF
v_call: TRBV30; j_call: TRBJ1-1; cdr3_aa: CASGSGGRNTEAFF